This TCR beta chain was sequenced in a study of blood T cells in healthy people across ages. Study results and caveats: Roughly linear age-related decline in beta diversity appeared, significant by age 40. With donor CMV status unknown, expanded clonotype changes were possibly confounded.

The length of the CDR3 is 16 residues. V was clipped by 8 bases and J by 0 bases; unmatched bases: 9. As concerns this clonotype: Its antigen is currently unknown.

The use of a sample-barcoded 5' primer and a J-beta primer mix characterized a second PCR of roughly 6 to 12 cycles. Each cDNA molecule carried a tag from a template-switch adaptor that contained 12 random nucleotides. Every individual sample yielded 2.5 million or more paired-end reads (each containing CDR3). Each CDR3 protein gets one entry after TCRdb re-called the 5' RACE reads with MiXCR. The profile shows more than 500,000 distinct CDR3 sequences, 27% of them singletons. The chain recombines TRBV12-3 or TRBV12-4 with TRBJ2-5, with 10 bases aligning to TRBD2. This sequence originates from a woman in her 70s in good health. Input material: blood. The DNA of the CDR3 is TGTGCCAGCGAGGTTAGCGGGAGGACATACCAAGAGACCCAGTACTTC. This codes for CASEVSGRTYQETQYF.